The source of this TCR beta chain is a study of T cell responses to AZD1222 COVID-19 vaccine. This clone is a singleton in its sample. The assay was immunoSEQ multiplex PCR, and TCRdb's table has in-frame clones only and misses some. The repertoire holds fewer than 95,000 clones, less than 95% seen once, with around 8% in the top ten. CDR1 SGHAT and CDR2 FQNNGV come from the germline V gene. The ends were cut back, 1 base at V and 5 bases at J, with 13 bases in the middle. The CDR3 is 15 amino acids. The sample consisted of peripheral blood, taken 28 days after the second AZD1222 dose. The V and J genes are TRBV11-2 and TRBJ2-3; perhaps TRBD2 as D (5 bases). This receptor was obtained from an adult who received the AZD1222 COVID-19 vaccine. The CDR3 DNA is TGTGCCAGCAGCTTAGTCGTGGGAGCGGTAGATACGCAGTATTTT. Amino acids: CASSLVVGAVDTQYF. Variable domain in full (rest from reference TRBV11-2 and TRBJ2-3): EAGVAQSPRYKIIEKRQSVAFWCNPISGHATLYWYQQILGQGPKLLIQFQNNGVVDDSQLPKDRFSAERLKGVDSTLKIQPAKLEDSAVYLCASSLVVGAVDTQYFGPGTRLTVL.